The next 6 T cell receptor beta chains were all read from a single sample in a study of T-cell reconstitution after alpha-beta-depleted transplantation in children (dated by TCRdb to the mid-2010s). Libraries came from PCR. The sequencer was an Illumina HiSeq 2500. To normalize quantification of the TCRbeta repertoire, the TCR libraries were built with molecular barcoding that relied on unique molecular identifiers. The raw public data were reprocessed by TCRdb itself: fastp quality trimming at Q25, MiXCR clonotype calling, in-frame beta chains only. Here each entry gathers all rows of one CDR3 protein and keeps the most common genes and DNA. This sample comprises more than 85,000 distinct CDR3 sequences, about 9.4% of them detected only once. The ten largest clones capture 8% of the sample. This specimen consisted of PBMCs from the stem cell graft donor, obtained from the stem cell graft. These receptors came from a human donor who donated a stem cell graft to a child with acute lymphoblastic leukemia.

This clonotype was seen many times. The CDR3 sequence is CASSASSGRAPGELFF. CDR3 nucleotide sequence: TGTGCCAGCAGTGCATCTAGCGGGAGGGCCCCCGGGGAGCTGTTTTTT. The rearrangement links TRBV2 to TRBJ2-2; 12 bases are a match to TRBD2. The CDR3 covers 16 residues. The V and J ends lost 4 bases and 6 bases, in that order; junction bases with no gene match: 6. Germline-derived CDR1 and CDR2 are SNHLY and FYNNEI.

This clonotype has ten or more counts. The chain uses TRBV20-1 and TRBJ1-2, with TRBD1 matching over 7 bases. The CDR3 loop spans 13 amino acids. Germline-derived CDR1 and CDR2 are DFQATT and SNEGSKA (reference sequence). With 6 bases clipped from V and 1 base from J, the junction kept 5 bases outside the gene matches. This CDR3 is CSAVTGYNYGYTF. The CDR3 DNA is TGCAGTGCCGTGACAGGGTATAACTATGGCTACACCTTC.

This chain uses TRBV4-2 with TRBJ2-1; D is undetermined. The length of the CDR3 is 14 residues. V was clipped by 0 bases and J by 4 bases, with 7 bases between them. Looked up from germline, CDR1 is LGHNA and CDR2 is YNFKEQ. CDR3 loop: CASSQDGSYNEQFF. Here the CDR3 DNA reads TGTGCCAGCAGCCAAGATGGGTCTTACAATGAGCAGTTCTTC.

This clonotype has at least ten counts. DNA for the CDR3: TGTGCCAGCAGTTCCCTTGGACAGGGAGAGACCCAGTACTTC. This encodes CASSSLGQGETQYF. The chain recombines TRBV12-3 or TRBV12-4 with TRBJ2-5; 8 nucleotides agree with TRBD1. The CDR3 length is 14 residues. The junction had 5 bases not matched to a gene; V was cut back by 4 bases and J by 4 bases.

This clonotype appeared many times. The chain recombines TRBV7-2 with TRBJ2-3; D remains unclear. The CDR3 length is 14 residues. The germline CDR1 and CDR2 sequences are SGHTA and FQGNSA. Trimming took 5 bases from V and 1 from J, leaving 10 bases between them. The CDR3 nucleotides read TGTGCCAGCAGCCCCAACGCGGGCACAGATACGCAGTATTTT. Amino acids: CASSPNAGTDTQYF.

This clonotype was detected ten times or more. This rearrangement joins TRBV6-1 to TRBJ2-7; 11 bases are shared with TRBD2. Germline V gene data show CDR1 as MNHNS and CDR2 as SASEGT. The CDR3 loop spans 15 amino acids. With V trimmed by 5 bases and J by 5 bases, 8 bases remained unmatched. CDR3 DNA sequence: TGTGCCAGCAGTAAATCTAGCGGGGGGTGGGACGAGCAGTACTTC. Its translation is CASSKSSGGWDEQYF.